A single sample gave rise to the 30 T cell receptor beta chains below, sequenced in a study of blood T cell repertoires in COVID-19. Sequencing used immunoSEQ multiplex PCR; TCRdb keeps in-frame clones, though not all of them. The data show around 16,000 clones, with roughly 87% seen just once and under 13% held by the top ten. Sequenced sample: peripheral blood. These receptors were collected from a man at least 80 years old with acute or convalescent COVID-19.

This rearrangement joins TRBV5-5 to TRBJ2-5; D remains ambiguous. The CDR3 is 13 amino acids. V lost 5 bases to trimming and J lost 3 bases, with 11 bases between them. Germline lookup yields CDR1 SGHKS and CDR2 YYEKEE (reference sequence). The CDR3 spells CASRFFSEETQYF. The CDR3 DNA reads TGTGCCAGCAGATTCTTTTCAGAAGAGACCCAGTACTTC. Variable domain in full (rest from reference TRBV5-5 and TRBJ2-5): DAGVTQSPTHLIKTRGQQVTLRCSPISGHKSVSWYQQVLGQGPQFIFQYYEKEERGRGNFPDRFSARQFPNYSSELNVNALLLGDSALYLCASRFFSEETQYFGPGTRLLVL.

V usage is TRBV28 and J usage is TRBJ1-3, with 8 bases identical to TRBD1. CDR3 length equals 14 residues. The trim removed 7 bases at V and 0 bases at J, leaving 2 bases unmatched. CDR1 and CDR2 (germline): MDHEN, SYDVKM. CDR3 region: CASITGGSGNTIYF. The CDR3, as DNA: TGTGCCAGCATTACAGGGGGCTCTGGAAACACCATATATTTT.

This clone was seen a single time. The genes are TRBV27 and TRBJ1-2; 11 positions agree with TRBD1. V lost 0 bases, J lost 7 bases, and 7 bases stayed unmatched. This CDR3 is 16 amino acids long. The germline CDR1 and CDR2 sequences are MNHEY and SMNVEV (reference sequence). CDR3: CASSLSGTGGKGGYTF. CDR3 sequence (DNA): TGTGCCAGCAGTTTATCGGGGACAGGGGGTAAGGGTGGCTACACCTTC.

The chain recombines TRBV5-1 with TRBJ2-1; 10 nucleotides match TRBD2. V shed 6 bases and J 9 bases; nucleotides not matched to a gene: 15. CDR3 length: 16 amino acids. Germline V gene lookup returns CDR1 SGHRS and CDR2 YFSETQ. CDR3 amino acids: CASKEPLAGGVGEQFF. The CDR3 DNA sequence: TGCGCCAGCAAAGAGCCCTTAGCGGGGGGAGTAGGTGAGCAGTTCTTC.

The chain couples TRBV10-3 to TRBJ2-2, with D possibly matching TRBD2 (5 bases). The CDR3 has 14 amino acids. CDR1 and CDR2 from the germline V gene are ENHRY and SYGVKD. Trimming removed 7 bases at V and 7 bases at J, with 16 bases between. The CDR3 region is CAIKEARVSGELFF. CDR3 in DNA: TGTGCCATCAAGGAGGCGAGGGTCAGCGGGGAGCTGTTTTTT.

This sequence joins TRBV29-1 and TRBJ2-7; D is uncertain. The V gene's germline CDR1 is SQVTM and CDR2 ANQGSEA. The CDR3 extends over 13 amino acids. Trimming left V 4 bases short and J 6 bases short, with 16 bases between. The CDR3 protein is CSVVIVIGGEQYF. In DNA, the CDR3 is TGCAGCGTTGTTATCGTGATCGGCGGCGAGCAGTACTTC.

The chain combines TRBV2 with TRBJ2-2, with a weak D call TRBD2 (6 bases). The CDR3 loop spans 15 amino acids. V was trimmed by 7 bases and J by 2 bases, leaving 14 bases between them. CDR1 SNHLY and CDR2 FYNNEI come from the germline V gene. This CDR3 reads CASKRAGSNTGELFF. The DNA for the CDR3 is TGTGCCAGCAAACGGGCGGGGTCCAACACCGGGGAGCTGTTTTTT.

The chain couples TRBV28 to TRBJ1-4, with TRBD1 identical over 10 bases. Germline CDR1 is MDHEN and CDR2 is SYDVKM. The ends lost 6 bases at V and 1 base at J; junction bases unmatched: 14. The CDR3 loop spans 19 amino acids. The CDR3 protein is CASSETGQGWVRTNEKLFF. The CDR3 nucleotides are TGTGCCAGCAGCGAAACGGGACAGGGGTGGGTCCGAACTAATGAAAAACTGTTTTTT. The variable domain in full, completed from reference TRBV28 and TRBJ1-4, reads DVKVTQSSRYLVKRTGEKVFLECVQDMDHENMFWYRQDPGLGLRLIYFSYDVKMKEKGDIPEGYSVSREKKERFSLILESASTNQTSMYLCASSETGQGWVRTNEKLFFGSGTQLSVL.

The chain carries TRBV6-1 and TRBJ2-7, with D maybe TRBD2 (5 bases). Trimming pared 0 bases from V and 4 bases from J, leaving 10 bases between. This CDR3 contains 14 residues. CDR1 and CDR2 from the germline V gene are MNHNS and SASEGT. CDR3 coding DNA: TGTGCCAGCAGTGAAGCGGGAGCATTATACGAGCAGTACTTC. Encoded protein: CASSEAGALYEQYF.

The chain employs TRBV14 and TRBJ1-4; 8 nucleotides line up with TRBD1. The trim removed 3 bases at V and 8 bases at J, leaving 5 bases unmatched. The CDR3 contains 14 residues. Germline V gene sequence: CDR1 SGHDN, CDR2 FVKESK. CDR3 sequence reads: CASSQRTGREKLFF. The CDR3 bases are TGTGCCAGCAGCCAGCGGACAGGGAGGGAAAAACTGTTTTTT.

This clone is a singleton in its sample. The chain employs TRBV7-9 and TRBJ2-7; 8 bases line up with TRBD1. The CDR3 spans 16 residues. Germline assignment: CDR1 SEHNR and CDR2 FQNEAQ (reference sequence). The trim removed 1 base at V and 2 bases at J, leaving 7 bases unmatched. The CDR3 spells CASSLGRGTGAYEQYF. DNA for the CDR3: TGTGCCAGCAGCTTAGGGCGCGGGACAGGAGCCTACGAGCAGTACTTC.

The chain links TRBV3-1 (or the pseudogene TRBV3-2) to TRBJ1-1; 10 bases are shared with TRBD1. The V gene's germline CDR1 is LGHDT and CDR2 YNNKEL (reference sequence). The CDR3 length is 14 residues. V was pared by 0 bases and J by 10 bases, with 5 bases of the junction left unmatched. The CDR3 is CASSQDDRGLIAFF. CDR3 nucleotide sequence: TGTGCCAGCAGCCAAGATGACAGGGGGCTGATAGCTTTCTTT.

This clone appeared a single time. The chain is built from TRBV10-2 and TRBJ2-2, with 10 bases that match TRBD2. Trimming cost V 8 bases and J 4 bases; bases outside gene matches: 7. Germline CDR1 WSHSY, CDR2 SAAADI. The CDR3 runs 15 residues. The CDR3 spells CASGVSGRITGELFF. CDR3 DNA: TGCGCCAGCGGGGTTAGCGGGAGGATCACCGGGGAGCTGTTTTTT.

This rearrangement joins TRBV5-1 to TRBJ1-2; 8 nucleotides agree with TRBD1. CDR3 length: 14 residues. The ends lost 6 bases at V and 4 bases at J; junction bases unmatched: 8. The germline CDR1 and CDR2 sequences are SGHRS and YFSETQ. The CDR3: CASKPGQEFYGYTF. DNA of the CDR3: TGCGCCAGCAAACCGGGACAGGAATTCTATGGCTACACCTTC.

This clone was seen only once. The V and J genes are TRBV5-4 and TRBJ2-7; 7 bases agree with TRBD1. Germline CDR1 reads SGHNT; CDR2 reads YYREEE (reference sequence). The J segment lost 3 bases and the V segment lost 0 bases, leaving 3 bases of the junction unmatched. The CDR3 is 14 residues long. The CDR3 loop reads CASSLAGGVYEQYF. DNA for the CDR3: TGTGCCAGCAGCTTGGCAGGGGGAGTCTACGAGCAGTACTTC.

The chain is built from TRBV11-2 and TRBJ1-5; 8 nucleotides agree with TRBD1. Germline assignment: CDR1 SGHAT and CDR2 FQNNGV. The trim removed 4 bases at V and 0 bases at J, leaving 11 bases unmatched. The CDR3 is made up of 18 amino acids. The DNA of the CDR3 is TGTGCCAGCAGCTCCCGGGACAGGCGTCTTTATAGCAATCAGCCCCAGCATTTT. Protein: CASSSRDRRLYSNQPQHF.

The chain couples TRBV5-1 to TRBJ2-7; D gene unclear. Trimming took off 1 base at V and 2 bases at J, with 7 bases between the two ends. This CDR3 spans 13 amino acids. Germline CDR1 SGHRS, CDR2 YFSETQ. The CDR3 is CASSLSQPYEQYF. As DNA, the CDR3 is TGCGCCAGCAGCTTGTCACAGCCCTACGAGCAGTACTTC.

The chain joins TRBV5-4 to TRBJ2-3; TRBD2 aligns across 11 bases. The germline V gene encodes CDR1 SGHNT and CDR2 YYREEE (reference sequence). This CDR3 spans 15 amino acids. V lost 1 base to trimming and J lost 3 bases; unmatched junction nucleotides: 1. CDR3 region: CASSLTSGGTDTQYF. The CDR3 DNA reads as TGTGCCAGCAGCTTGACTAGCGGGGGAACAGATACGCAGTATTTT.

This chain links TRBV27 with TRBJ1-5; 7 bases align to TRBD1. CDR3 length: 17 residues. V was pared by 3 bases and J by 6 bases, with 14 bases of the junction left unmatched. The germline CDR1 and CDR2 sequences are MNHEY and SMNVEV (reference sequence). The chain's CDR3 is CASSFTNQGTVFQPQHF. CDR3 bases: TGTGCCAGCAGTTTTACTAATCAAGGGACAGTCTTTCAGCCCCAGCATTTT.

This clone showed up just once. The CDR3: CAIRFFRYTSHPSSSQPQHF. CDR3 sequence (DNA): TGTGCCATCAGGTTTTTCCGTTACACCTCTCACCCGTCTTCAAGTCAGCCCCAGCATTTT. The chain employs TRBV10-3 and TRBJ1-5; D unclear. The CDR3 totals 20 residues. From germline, CDR1 is ENHRY and CDR2 SYGVKD. The germline V and J ends were trimmed by 6 bases and 6 bases, with 33 bases remaining between them.

The rearrangement links TRBV27 to TRBJ1-4; 8 bases line up with TRBD1. J was trimmed by 8 bases and V by 4 bases; bases with no gene match: 6. The CDR3 consists of 14 residues. Germline loops: CDR1 MNHEY, CDR2 SMNVEV (reference sequence). Written as DNA, the CDR3 is TGTGCCAGCAGTTCCCAGGGGGCAAGGGAAAAACTGTTTTTT. Its protein product is CASSSQGAREKLFF.

J is TRBJ2-7 and V is TRBV19; 9 bases map to TRBD1. Losses at the gene ends were 4 bases for V and 2 bases for J; bases not matched to a gene: 9. This CDR3 is built from 16 residues. Germline CDR1 and CDR2: LNHDA and SQIVND (reference sequence). The CDR3: CASSTTPRDRAYEQYF. The DNA for the CDR3 is TGTGCCAGTAGTACCACCCCTCGGGACAGGGCCTACGAGCAGTACTTC.

The chain uses TRBV6-1 and TRBJ2-5, with no clear D. Germline CDR1 is MNHNS and CDR2 is SASEGT. This CDR3 is built from 12 residues. Trimming stripped 3 bases from V and 5 bases from J, with 7 bases between. The CDR3 spells CASSDEIETQYF. The DNA for the CDR3 is TGTGCCAGCAGTGACGAGATTGAGACCCAGTACTTC.

The chain couples TRBV5-1 to TRBJ2-7; 7 bases align to TRBD2. Trimming cost V 2 bases and J 0 bases; bases outside gene matches: 5. This CDR3 is 15 amino acids long. Germline V gene data show CDR1 as SGHRS and CDR2 as YFSETQ. Here the CDR3 DNA reads TGCGCCAGCAGCTTTAACGGGAGGAGCTCCTACGAGCAGTACTTC. It encodes CASSFNGRSSYEQYF.

The V call is TRBV6-6, the J call TRBJ1-6; 7 nucleotides align to TRBD1. The ends lost 6 bases at V and 11 bases at J; junction bases unmatched: 10. Germline V gene data show CDR1 as MNHNY and CDR2 as SVGAGI (reference sequence). The CDR3 runs 14 residues. The CDR3 loop is CASSIDRAGTPLHF. In DNA form, the CDR3 reads TGTGCCAGCAGCATTGACAGGGCGGGTACACCCCTCCACTTT.

V is TRBV27 and J is TRBJ2-1, with a possible D match to TRBD1 (6 bases). CDR3 length: 14 residues. Trimming shortened V by 2 bases and J by 2 bases, and 7 bases separated the two germline ends. CDR1 is MNHEY, CDR2 SMNVEV, per germline (reference sequence). The CDR3 spells CASSLGGAYNEQFF. CDR3 nucleotide sequence: TGTGCCAGCAGTTTAGGGGGCGCCTACAATGAGCAGTTCTTC.

Here the CDR3 reads CSVGGGLSYNEQFF. CDR3 sequence (DNA): TGCAGCGTGGGCGGGGGGCTCTCCTACAATGAGCAGTTCTTC. The chain recombines TRBV29-1 with TRBJ2-1; 8 positions agree with TRBD2. The CDR3 has 14 amino acids. V lost 6 bases to trimming and J lost 0 bases; unmatched junction nucleotides: 4. Germline V gene sequence: CDR1 SQVTM, CDR2 ANQGSEA.

This clone was counted once. The chain is built from TRBV6-6 and TRBJ2-1; D not resolved. In germline, CDR1 is MNHNY, CDR2 SVGAGI (reference sequence). Trimming cost V 4 bases and J 2 bases, with 12 bases left between them. This CDR3 spans 15 amino acids. The CDR3 sequence is CASSFPAKPYNEQFF. In nucleotides, the CDR3 is TGTGCCAGCAGTTTTCCAGCGAAACCCTACAATGAGCAGTTCTTC.

The rearrangement uses TRBV2 and TRBJ2-7; unclear D gene. V lost 7 bases and J 4 bases, leaving 23 bases between the germline ends. Germline loops: CDR1 SNHLY, CDR2 FYNNEI. The CDR3 loop spans 16 amino acids. CDR3 loop: CASTLSLVGAAYEQYF. DNA of the CDR3: TGTGCCAGCACGCTCTCCCTTGTCGGAGCAGCTTACGAGCAGTACTTC. The full variable domain, rest sourced from reference TRBV2 and TRBJ2-7, is EPEVTQTPSHQVTQMGQEVILRCVPISNHLYFYWYRQILGQKVEFLVSFYNNEISEKSEIFDDQFSVERPDGSNFTLKIRSTKLEDSAMYFCASTLSLVGAAYEQYFGPGTRLTVT.

The chain couples TRBV19 to TRBJ1-1; 8 bases agree with TRBD1. V shed 6 bases and J 4 bases; nucleotides not matched to a gene: 13. Per germline, CDR1 LNHDA and CDR2 SQIVND (reference sequence). This CDR3 is 16 amino acids long. The CDR3 DNA sequence: TGTGCCAGTAGCCGGGGACAGGTGGGCAGGGGCACTGAAGCTTTCTTT. It codes for CASSRGQVGRGTEAFF.